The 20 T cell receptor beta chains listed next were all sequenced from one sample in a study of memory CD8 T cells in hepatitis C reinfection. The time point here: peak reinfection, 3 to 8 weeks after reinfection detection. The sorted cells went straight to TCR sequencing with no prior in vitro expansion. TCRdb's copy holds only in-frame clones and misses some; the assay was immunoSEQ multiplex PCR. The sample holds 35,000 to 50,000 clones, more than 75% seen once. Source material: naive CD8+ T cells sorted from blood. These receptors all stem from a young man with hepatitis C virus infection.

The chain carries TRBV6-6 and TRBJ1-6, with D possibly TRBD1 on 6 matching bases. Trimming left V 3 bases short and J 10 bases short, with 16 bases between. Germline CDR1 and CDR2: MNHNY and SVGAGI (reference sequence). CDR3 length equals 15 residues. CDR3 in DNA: TGTGCCAGCAGTTATCTTTTACAGGGCGAATCACCCCTCCACTTT. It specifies CASSYLLQGESPLHF.

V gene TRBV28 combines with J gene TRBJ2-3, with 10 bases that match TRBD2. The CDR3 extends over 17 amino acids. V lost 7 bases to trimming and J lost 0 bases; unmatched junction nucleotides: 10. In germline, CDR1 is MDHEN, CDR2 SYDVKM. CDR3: CASTLIGLADSTDTQYF. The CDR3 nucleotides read TGTGCCAGCACCCTTATTGGACTAGCGGATAGCACAGATACGCAGTATTTT.

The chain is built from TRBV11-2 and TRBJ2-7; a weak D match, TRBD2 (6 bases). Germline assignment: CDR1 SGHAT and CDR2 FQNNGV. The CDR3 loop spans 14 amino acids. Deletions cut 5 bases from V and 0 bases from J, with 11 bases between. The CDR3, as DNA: TGTGCCAGCAGCGTGGGGACTGGCTCCTACGAGCAGTACTTC. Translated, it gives CASSVGTGSYEQYF.

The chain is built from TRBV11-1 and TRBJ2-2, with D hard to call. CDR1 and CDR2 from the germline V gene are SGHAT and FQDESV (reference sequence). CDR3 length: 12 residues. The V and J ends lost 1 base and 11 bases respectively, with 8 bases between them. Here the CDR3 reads CASSLGYGELFF. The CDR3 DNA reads TGTGCCAGCAGCTTAGGTTATGGCGAGCTGTTTTTT. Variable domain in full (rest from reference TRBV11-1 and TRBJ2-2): EAEVAQSPRYKITEKSQAVAFWCDPISGHATLYWYRQILGQGPELLVQFQDESVVDDSQLPKDRFSAERLKGVDSTLKIQPAELGDSAMYLCASSLGYGELFFGEGSRLTVL.

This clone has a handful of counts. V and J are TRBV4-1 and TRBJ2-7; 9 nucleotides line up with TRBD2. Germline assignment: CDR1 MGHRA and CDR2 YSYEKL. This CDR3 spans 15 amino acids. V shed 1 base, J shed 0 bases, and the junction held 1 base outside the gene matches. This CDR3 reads CASSQGSGGSYEQYV. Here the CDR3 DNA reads TGCGCCAGCAGCCAAGGTAGCGGGGGCTCCTACGAGCAGTACGTC.

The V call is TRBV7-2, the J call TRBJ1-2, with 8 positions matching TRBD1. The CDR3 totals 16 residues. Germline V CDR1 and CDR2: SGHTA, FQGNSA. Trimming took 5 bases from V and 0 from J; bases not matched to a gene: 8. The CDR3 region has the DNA TGTGCCAGCAGCCCAGGACAGGGAGGGCCTAACTATGGCTACACCTTC. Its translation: CASSPGQGGPNYGYTF.

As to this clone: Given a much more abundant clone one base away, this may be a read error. CDR3 bases: TGTGCCAGCAGCCCGACAGAGAACACTGAAGCTTTCTTT. This encodes CASSPTENTEAFF. This sequence joins TRBV2 and TRBJ1-1, with D possibly matching TRBD1 (5 bases). This CDR3 spans 13 amino acids. The V end was cut by 6 bases, the J end by 1 base, with 9 bases between. CDR1 and CDR2 (germline): SNHLY, FYNNEI.

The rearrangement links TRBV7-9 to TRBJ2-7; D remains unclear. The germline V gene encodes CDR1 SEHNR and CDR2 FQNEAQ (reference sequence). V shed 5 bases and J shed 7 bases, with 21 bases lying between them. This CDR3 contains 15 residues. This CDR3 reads CASSPLAASRLEQYF. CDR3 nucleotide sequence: TGTGCCAGCAGCCCCCTCGCAGCTAGTCGTCTAGAGCAGTACTTC.

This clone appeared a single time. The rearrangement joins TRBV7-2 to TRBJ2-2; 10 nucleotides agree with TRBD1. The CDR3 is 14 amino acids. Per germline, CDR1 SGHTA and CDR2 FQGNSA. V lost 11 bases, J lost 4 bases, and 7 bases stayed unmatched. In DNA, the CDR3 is TGTGCCGTGGGGGGACAGGGGCCCACCGGGGAGCTGTTTTTT. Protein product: CAVGGQGPTGELFF.

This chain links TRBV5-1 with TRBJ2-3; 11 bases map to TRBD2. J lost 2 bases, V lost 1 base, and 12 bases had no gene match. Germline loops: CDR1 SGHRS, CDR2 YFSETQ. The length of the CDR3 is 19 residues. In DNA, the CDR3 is TGCGCCAGCAGCTTGAGCTTAGCGGGGGGGCCTTATCCCACAGATACGCAGTATTTT. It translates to CASSLSLAGGPYPTDTQYF. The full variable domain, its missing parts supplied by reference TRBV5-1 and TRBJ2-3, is KAGVTQTPRYLIKTRGQQVTLSCSPISGHRSVSWYQQTPGQGLQFLFEYFSETQRNKGNFPGRFSGRQFSNSRSEMNVSTLELGDSALYLCASSLSLAGGPYPTDTQYFGPGTRLTVL.

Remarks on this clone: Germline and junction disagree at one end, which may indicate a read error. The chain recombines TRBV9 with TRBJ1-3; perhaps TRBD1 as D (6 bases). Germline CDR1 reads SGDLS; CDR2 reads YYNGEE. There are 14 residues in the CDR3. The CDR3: CASSAAGAGSTIYF. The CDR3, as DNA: TGTGCCAGCAGCGCTGCGGGGGCTGGAAGCACCATATATTTT.

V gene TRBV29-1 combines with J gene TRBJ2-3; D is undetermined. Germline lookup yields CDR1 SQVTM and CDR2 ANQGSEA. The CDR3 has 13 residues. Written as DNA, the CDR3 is TGCGGCGCGATCCCCCGGAGCACAGATACGCAGTATTTT. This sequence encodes CGAIPRSTDTQYF.

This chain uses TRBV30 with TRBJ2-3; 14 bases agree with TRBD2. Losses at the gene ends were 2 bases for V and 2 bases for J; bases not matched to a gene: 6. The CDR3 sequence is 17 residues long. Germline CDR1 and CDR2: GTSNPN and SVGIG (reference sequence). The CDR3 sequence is CAWSPRTSGGLTDTQYF. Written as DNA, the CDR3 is TGTGCCTGGAGTCCCCGGACTAGCGGGGGGCTCACAGATACGCAGTATTTT.

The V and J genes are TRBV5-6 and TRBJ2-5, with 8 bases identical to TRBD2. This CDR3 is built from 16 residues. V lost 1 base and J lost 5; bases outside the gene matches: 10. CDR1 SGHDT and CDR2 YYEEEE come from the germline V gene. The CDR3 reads CASSLIRAGREETQYF. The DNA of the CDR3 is TGTGCCAGCAGCTTGATAAGGGCCGGGAGGGAGGAGACCCAGTACTTC.

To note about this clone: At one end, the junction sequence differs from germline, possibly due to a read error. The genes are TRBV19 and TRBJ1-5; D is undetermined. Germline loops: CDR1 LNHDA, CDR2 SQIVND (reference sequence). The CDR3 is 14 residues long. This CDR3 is CARSRTLGNQPQHF. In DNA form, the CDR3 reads TGTGCCAGGAGTAGGACTCTTGGCAATCAGCCCCAGCATTTT.

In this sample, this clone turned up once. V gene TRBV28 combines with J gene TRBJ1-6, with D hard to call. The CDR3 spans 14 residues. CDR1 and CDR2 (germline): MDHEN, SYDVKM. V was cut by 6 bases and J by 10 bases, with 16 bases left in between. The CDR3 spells CASRPAGEGSPLHF. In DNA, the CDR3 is TGTGCCAGCAGGCCGGCCGGGGAAGGATCACCCCTCCACTTT.

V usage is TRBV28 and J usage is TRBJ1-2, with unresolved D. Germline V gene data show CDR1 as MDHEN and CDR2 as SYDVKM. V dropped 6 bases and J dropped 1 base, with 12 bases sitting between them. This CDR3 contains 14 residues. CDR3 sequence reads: CASSYYGINYGYTF. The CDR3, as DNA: TGTGCCAGCAGCTACTACGGGATTAACTATGGCTACACCTTC.

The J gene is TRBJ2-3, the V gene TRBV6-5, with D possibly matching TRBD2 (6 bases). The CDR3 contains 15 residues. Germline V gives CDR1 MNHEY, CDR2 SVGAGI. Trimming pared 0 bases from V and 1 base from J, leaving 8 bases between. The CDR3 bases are TGTGCCAGCAGTTACTCTCGCGGGGGCACAGATACGCAGTATTTT. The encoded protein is CASSYSRGGTDTQYF.

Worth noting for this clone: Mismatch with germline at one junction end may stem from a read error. DNA for the CDR3: TGTGCTAGCAGCCCGGGAGGGAGCTCTGGGGCCAACGTCCTGACTTTC. This codes for CASSPGGSSGANVLTF. The J gene is TRBJ2-6, the V gene TRBV7-7; 8 positions agree with TRBD2. The germline CDR1 and CDR2 sequences are SSHAT and FNYEAQ (reference sequence). CDR3 length: 16 residues. The complete variable domain, with remaining parts taken from reference TRBV7-7 and TRBJ2-6, reads GAGVSQSPRYKVTKRGQDVTLRCDPISSHATLYWYQQALGQGPEFLTYFNYEAQPDKSGLPSDRFSAERPEGSISTLTIQRTEQRDSAMYRCASSPGGSSGANVLTFGAGSRLTVL.

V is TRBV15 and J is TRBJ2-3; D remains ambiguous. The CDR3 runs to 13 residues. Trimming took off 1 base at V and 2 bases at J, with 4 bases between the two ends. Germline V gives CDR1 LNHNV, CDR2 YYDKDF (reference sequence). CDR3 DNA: TGTGCCACCAGCAGAGCAAACACAGATACGCAGTATTTT. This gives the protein CATSRANTDTQYF. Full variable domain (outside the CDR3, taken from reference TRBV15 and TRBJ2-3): DAMVIQNPRYQVTQFGKPVTLSCSQTLNHNVMYWYQQKSSQAPKLLFHYYDKDFNNEADTPDNFQSRRPNTSFCFLDIRSPGLGDTAMYLCATSRANTDTQYFGPGTRLTVL.